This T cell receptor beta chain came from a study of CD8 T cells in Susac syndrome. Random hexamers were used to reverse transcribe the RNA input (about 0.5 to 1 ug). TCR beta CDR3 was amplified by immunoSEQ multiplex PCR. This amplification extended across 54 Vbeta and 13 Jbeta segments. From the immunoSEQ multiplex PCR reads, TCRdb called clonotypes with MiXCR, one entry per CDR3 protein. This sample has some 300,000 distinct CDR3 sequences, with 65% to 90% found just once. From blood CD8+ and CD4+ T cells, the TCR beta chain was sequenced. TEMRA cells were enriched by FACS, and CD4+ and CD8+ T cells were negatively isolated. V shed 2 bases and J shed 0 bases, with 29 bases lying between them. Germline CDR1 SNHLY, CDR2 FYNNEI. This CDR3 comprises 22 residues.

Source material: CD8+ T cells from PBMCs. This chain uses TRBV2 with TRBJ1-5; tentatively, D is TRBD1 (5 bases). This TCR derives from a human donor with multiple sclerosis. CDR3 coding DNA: TGTGCCAGCAGTGAACGGTTATACTGGGAGGGCCGGGACGGACATAGCAATCAGCCCCAGCATTTT. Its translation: CASSERLYWEGRDGHSNQPQHF.